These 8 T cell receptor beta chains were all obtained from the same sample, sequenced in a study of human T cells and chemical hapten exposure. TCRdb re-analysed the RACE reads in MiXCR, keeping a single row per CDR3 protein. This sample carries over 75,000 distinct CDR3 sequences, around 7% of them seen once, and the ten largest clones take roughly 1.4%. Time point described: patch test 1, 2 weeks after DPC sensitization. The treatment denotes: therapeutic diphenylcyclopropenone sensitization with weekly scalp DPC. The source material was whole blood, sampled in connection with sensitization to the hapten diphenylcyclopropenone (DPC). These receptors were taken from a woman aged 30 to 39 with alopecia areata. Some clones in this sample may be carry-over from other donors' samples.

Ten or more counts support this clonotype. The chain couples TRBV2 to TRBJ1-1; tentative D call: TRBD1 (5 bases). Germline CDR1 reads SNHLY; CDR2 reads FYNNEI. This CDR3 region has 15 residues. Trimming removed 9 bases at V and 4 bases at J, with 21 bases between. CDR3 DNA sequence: TGTGCCAGTAGGATCCAGGGAAATAGGGGCACTGAAGCTTTCTTT. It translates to CASRIQGNRGTEAFF.

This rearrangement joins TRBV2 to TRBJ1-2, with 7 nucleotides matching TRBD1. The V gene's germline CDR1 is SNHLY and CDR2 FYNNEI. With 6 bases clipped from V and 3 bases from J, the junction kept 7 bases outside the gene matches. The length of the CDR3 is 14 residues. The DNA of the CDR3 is TGTGCCAGCAGGGAGACAGGGTTGGACTATGGCTACACCTTC. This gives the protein CASRETGLDYGYTF.

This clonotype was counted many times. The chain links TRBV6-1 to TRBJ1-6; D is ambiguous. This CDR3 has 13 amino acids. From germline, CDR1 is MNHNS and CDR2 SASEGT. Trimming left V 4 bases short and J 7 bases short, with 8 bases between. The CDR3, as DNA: TGTGCCAGCAGTGTTCTGAGGAATTCACCCCTCCACTTT. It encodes CASSVLRNSPLHF.

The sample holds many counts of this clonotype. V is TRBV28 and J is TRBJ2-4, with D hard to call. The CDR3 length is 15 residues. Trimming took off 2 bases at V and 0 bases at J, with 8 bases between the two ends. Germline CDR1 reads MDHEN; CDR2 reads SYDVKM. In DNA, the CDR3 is TGTGCCAGCAGTTTAGCGGCACTAGCCAAAAACATTCAGTACTTC. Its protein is CASSLAALAKNIQYF.

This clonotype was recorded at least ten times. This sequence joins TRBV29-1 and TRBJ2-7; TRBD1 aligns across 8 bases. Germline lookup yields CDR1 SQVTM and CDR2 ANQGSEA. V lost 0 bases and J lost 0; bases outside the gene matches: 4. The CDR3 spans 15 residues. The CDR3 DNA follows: TGCAGCGTTGAAGATCTAGGACAGGGCTCCTACGAGCAGTACTTC. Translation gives CSVEDLGQGSYEQYF.

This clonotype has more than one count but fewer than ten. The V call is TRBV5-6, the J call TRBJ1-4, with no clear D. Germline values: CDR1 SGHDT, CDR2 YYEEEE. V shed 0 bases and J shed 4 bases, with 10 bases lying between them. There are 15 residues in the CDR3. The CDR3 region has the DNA TGTGCCAGCAGCTTGGTGGCAGAGAATAATGAAAAACTGTTTTTT. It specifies CASSLVAENNEKLFF.

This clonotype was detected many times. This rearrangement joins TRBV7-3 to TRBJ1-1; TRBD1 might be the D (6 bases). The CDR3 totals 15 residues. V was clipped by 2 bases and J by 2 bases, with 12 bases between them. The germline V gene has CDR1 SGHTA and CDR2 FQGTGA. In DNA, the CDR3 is TGTGCCAGCAGCTTAGTAGGGGGTACTAACACTGAAGCTTTCTTT. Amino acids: CASSLVGGTNTEAFF.

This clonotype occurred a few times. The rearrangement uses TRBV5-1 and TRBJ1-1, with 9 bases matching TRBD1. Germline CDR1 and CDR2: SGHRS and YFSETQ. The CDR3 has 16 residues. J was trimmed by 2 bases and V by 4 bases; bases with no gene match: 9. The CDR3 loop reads CASSPTGQGCNTEAFF. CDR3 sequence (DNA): TGCGCCAGCAGCCCTACGGGACAGGGTTGTAACACTGAAGCTTTCTTT.